The rows below give T cell receptor beta chains drawn from one sample of a study of T cell responses to AZD1222 COVID-19 vaccine. Generated by immunoSEQ multiplex PCR, the TCRdb table keeps only in-frame clones and is missing some. The top ten hold around 2.7% of the sample, which has 90,000 to 100,000 clones, 70% to 90% seen once. The sample consisted of peripheral blood, taken on day 0 of AZD1222 vaccination. The receptors were gathered from an adult in good health. CDR3s include the opening cysteine and the closing phenylalanine or tryptophan. The order of the fields is J gene, V gene, CDR3 length, CDR3 protein.

TRBJ1-2,TRBV19,15,CASSTPARGNYGYTF
TRBJ2-1,TRBV7-7,13,CASSFGHLNEQFF
TRBJ1-5,TRBV30,17,CAWRARLDRGSNQPQHF
TRBJ1-4,TRBV10-1,13,CASSGGPDEKLFF
TRBJ1-6,TRBV27,17,CASSRTSIVPGNSPLHF
TRBJ2-5,TRBV5-4,15,CASSLAAGRGETQYF
TRBJ2-5,TRBV2,14,CASSEFSEEETQYF
TRBJ2-5,TRBV5-4,12,CASSSTKETQYF
TRBJ2-2,TRBV18,16,CASSPDFAGGTGELFF
TRBJ2-5,TRBV2,12,CASRLTQETQYF